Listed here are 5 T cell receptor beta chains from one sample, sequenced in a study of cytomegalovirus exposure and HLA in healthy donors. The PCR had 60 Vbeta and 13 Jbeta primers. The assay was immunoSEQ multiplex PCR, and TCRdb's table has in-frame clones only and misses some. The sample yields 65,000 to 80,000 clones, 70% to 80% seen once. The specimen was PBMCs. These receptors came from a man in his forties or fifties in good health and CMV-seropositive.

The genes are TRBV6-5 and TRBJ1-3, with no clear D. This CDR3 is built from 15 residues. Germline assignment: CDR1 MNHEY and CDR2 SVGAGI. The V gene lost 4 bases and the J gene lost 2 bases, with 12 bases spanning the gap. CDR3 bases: TGTGCCAGCAGTTCTACCGCCCCGGCTGGAAACACCATATATTTT. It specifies CASSSTAPAGNTIYF.

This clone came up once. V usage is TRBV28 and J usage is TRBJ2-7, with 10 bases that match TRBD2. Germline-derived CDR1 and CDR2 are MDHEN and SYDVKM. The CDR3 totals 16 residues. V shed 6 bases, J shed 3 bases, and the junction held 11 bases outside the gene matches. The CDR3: CASRVPEASGSYEQYF. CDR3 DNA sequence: TGTGCCAGCAGGGTACCGGAGGCTAGCGGGAGCTACGAGCAGTACTTC.

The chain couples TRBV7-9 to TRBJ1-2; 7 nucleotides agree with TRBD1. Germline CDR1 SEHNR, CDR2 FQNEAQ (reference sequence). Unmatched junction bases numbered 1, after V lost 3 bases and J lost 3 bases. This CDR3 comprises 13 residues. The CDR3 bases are TGTGCCAGCAGCTTGGGGACAGACTATGGCTACACCTTC. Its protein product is CASSLGTDYGYTF.

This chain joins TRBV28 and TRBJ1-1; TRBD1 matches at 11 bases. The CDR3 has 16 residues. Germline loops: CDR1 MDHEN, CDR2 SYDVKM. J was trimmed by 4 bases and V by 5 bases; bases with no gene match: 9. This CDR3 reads CASSPQRTGGGTEAFF. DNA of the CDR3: TGTGCCAGCAGTCCCCAACGGACAGGGGGCGGCACTGAAGCTTTCTTT. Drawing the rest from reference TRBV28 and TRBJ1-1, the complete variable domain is DVKVTQSSRYLVKRTGEKVFLECVQDMDHENMFWYRQDPGLGLRLIYFSYDVKMKEKGDIPEGYSVSREKKERFSLILESASTNQTSMYLCASSPQRTGGGTEAFFGQGTRLTVV.

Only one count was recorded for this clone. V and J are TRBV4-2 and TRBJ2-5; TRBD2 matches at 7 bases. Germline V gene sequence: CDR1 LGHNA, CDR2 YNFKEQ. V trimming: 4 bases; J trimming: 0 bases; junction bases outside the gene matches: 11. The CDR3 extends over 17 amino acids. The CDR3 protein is CASSPQPSGMYQETQYF. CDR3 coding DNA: TGTGCCAGCAGCCCTCAGCCCAGCGGGATGTACCAAGAGACCCAGTACTTC.